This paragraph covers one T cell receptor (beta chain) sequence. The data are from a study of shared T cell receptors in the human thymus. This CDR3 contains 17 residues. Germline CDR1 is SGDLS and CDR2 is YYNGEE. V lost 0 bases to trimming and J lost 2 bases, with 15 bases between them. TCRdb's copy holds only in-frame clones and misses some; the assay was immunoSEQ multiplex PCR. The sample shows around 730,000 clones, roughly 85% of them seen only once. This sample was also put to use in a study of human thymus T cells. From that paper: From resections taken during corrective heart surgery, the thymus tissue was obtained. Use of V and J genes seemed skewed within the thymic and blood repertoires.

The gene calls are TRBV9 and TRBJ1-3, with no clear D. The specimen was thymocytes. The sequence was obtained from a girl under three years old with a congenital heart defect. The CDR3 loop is CASSVVEGGGPGNTIYF. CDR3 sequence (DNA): TGTGCCAGCAGCGTAGTAGAGGGAGGTGGACCTGGAAACACCATATATTTT. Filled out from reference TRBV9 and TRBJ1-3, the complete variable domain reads DSGVTQTPKHLITATGQRVTLRCSPRSGDLSVYWYQQSLDQGLQFLIQYYNGEERAKGNILERFSAQQFPDLHSELNLSSLELGDSALYFCASSVVEGGGPGNTIYFGEGSWLTVV.